Detailed here is one T cell receptor beta chain. No antigen is known for it. This sample stems from a study of CXCR3-negative and CXCR3-positive naive CD8 T cells. Via 5' RACE with UMI labels, TRB cDNA libraries were prepared. TCRdb processed the 5' RACE reads again and assigns one entry to each CDR3 protein, with no DNA. The repertoire table contains over 100,000 distinct CDR3 sequences. The CDR3 totals 16 residues. CDR1 and CDR2 (germline): SGHAT, FQNNGV. Study-wide findings and caveats: TRB CDR3s of CXCR3-positive naive cells were more hydrophobic than those of CXCR3-negative naive cells. Memory, not naive, CXCR3-negative and CXCR3-positive cells differed in TRBV-TRBJ usage. Fresh PBMCs served for most assays, and CXCR3 expression fell partially after cryopreservation.

Subsets of CD8+ T cells were each sorted in triplicate at roughly 300,000 cells apiece. The sequence was collected from a human donor in good health. Some clones in this sample may be carry-over from other donors' samples. The sample comprised naive CXCR3+ CD8+ T cells from blood. Sample subset: CD45RO-CCR7+CD27+CD95- naive CD8+ T cells expressing CXCR3 (TNR3+). The rearrangement links TRBV11-2 to TRBJ2-1; absent DNA, TCRdb's TRBD1 call cannot be checked. This CDR3 reads CASSERGRKMGNEQFF.